The TCR beta chain described here comes from a study of T-cell memory formation after mild COVID-19 listed by TCRdb under 2021. Looking at the study overall: TCR sequence clusters from the two donors were largely donor specific. T-cell clones expanding and contracting after mild COVID-19 in two donors were tracked by longitudinal TCRalpha and TCRbeta repertoire sequencing. Two young, previously healthy adult volunteers made up the cohort, one male and one female. Overall results and qualifications from the work: Contracting CD4+ clones turned up mainly in the CM and EM memory subsets, whereas EMRA was where CD8+ clones were enriched. Balanced CD4/CD8 phenotypes were observed for clones contracting from day 15 to 85, whereas a bias towards CD4+ was observed for a second wave of clones expanding from day 15 to 37. The study included only two mild cases, and larger cohorts that include severe cases with pre-infection samples were judged to be necessary. Some responding clones were detected in pre-infection memory, suggesting pre-existing cross-reactive memory T cells joined the SARS-CoV-2 response. SARS-CoV-2 specificity was not confirmed for the second-wave clones peaking on day 37.

As for this clonotype: It lacks a known antigen. One base away there is no much larger clone; base qualities are not given.

The sequencer was an Illumina NovaSeq 6000. cDNA libraries for TCRalpha and TCRbeta were prepared by 5'RACE using constant-segment primers, with sample barcodes and unique molecular identifiers added. Trizol reagent was used to extract RNA from every sample. Library amplification was performed in two PCR steps, and a second sample barcode and Illumina TruSeq adapters were introduced in the second step. Libraries were sequenced on an Illumina NovaSeq with 2 x 150 bp paired-end reads. Concerning the study's data processing: Reads were demultiplexed and collapsed into UMI-guided consensus sequences with migec v1.2.7. Using mixcr v2.1.11, UMI consensuses were aligned to TRA and TRB V and J templates and then assembled into clonotypes. A clonotype was counted as expanded or contracted only if both edgeR and NoisET called the change significant, with noise models trained on biological replicates. edgeR calls used a false discovery rate-adjusted p below 0.01 and a log2 fold-change threshold of 1. As an exploratory analysis of dynamics, max-normalized trajectories of the 1000 most abundant clonotypes were examined by PCA with hierarchical clustering. The CD4 or CD8 phenotype of responding clones was assigned using the separately sequenced CD4+ and CD8+ repertoires. TCRdb took the public reads, trimmed them with fastp at Q25, ran MiXCR for clone calling and kept in-frame beta chains. CDR3 protein sequences are deduplicated, and each keeps its most common genes and DNA. Here the V and J calls rest on TCRdb's processing, not on the authors' analysis. This sample has under 600,000 distinct CDR3 sequences in its table, and approximately 21% of those were observed once. The top ten clonotypes cover about 8.2% of the sample.

Per the germline V gene, SGHAT is the CDR1 and FQNNGV is the CDR2. The CDR3 covers 14 residues, taking in both the cysteine and the phenylalanine. The read is trimmed to its CDR3 DNA, 42 bases read in frame from base 1. V is shortened by 1 base, J by 0 bases, and the region joining them spans 7 bases. Ficoll-Paque density gradient centrifugation was used to isolate PBMCs. The clonotype originates from an adult woman who had mild COVID-19 (a few samples of this study predate the infection). The sample titles of this study are shuffled in the database, so cell type and time point are left out; the donor was told from shared clones. The material sequenced was PBMCs or a T cell subset sorted from them (not recorded which). The chain employs TRBV11-2 and TRBJ2-7, and TRBD1 may be the D gene, going by 5 matching bases. DNA sequence: TGTGCCAGCAGCTTAGCTGACAGCTCCTACGAGCAGTACTTC. This gives the protein CASSLADSSYEQYF.